This T cell receptor beta chain was observed in a study of blood T cells in healthy people across ages. Through a sample-barcoded 5' primer and a J-beta primer mix, a second PCR was run for roughly 7 to 11 cycles. TCRdb ran MiXCR on the 5' RACE reads and lists one entry per CDR3 protein. The profile shows under 1 million distinct CDR3 sequences, around 45% of them singletons. Germline CDR1 and CDR2: MDHEN and SYDVKM. V was pared by 10 bases and J by 5 bases, with 12 bases between. The CDR3 has 12 residues. The chain joins TRBV28 to TRBJ2-1; no firm D call. This TCR came from a man between 60 and 75 years old in good health. Material: blood. Here the CDR3 DNA reads TGTGCCATCCGTCTGGGCGACAATGAGCAGTTCTTC. It encodes CAIRLGDNEQFF.